The 13 T cell receptor beta chains listed next were all sequenced from one sample in a study of PD-L1 blockade in urothelial cancer. Method: immunoSEQ multiplex PCR; TCRdb's copy keeps in-frame clones and lacks some. The sample lists 29,000 or so clones, approximately 81% occurring once. Time point of the sample: peripheral blood 6 weeks after treatment start. This specimen consisted of PBMCs, obtained around atezolizumab (anti-PD-L1) treatment. All receptors derive from a man aged 65-85 years with urothelial cancer.

This rearrangement joins TRBV15 to TRBJ2-1; TRBD2 might be the D (5 bases). In germline, CDR1 is LNHNV, CDR2 YYDKDF (reference sequence). V dropped 6 bases and J dropped 0 bases, with 18 bases sitting between them. The CDR3 runs 17 residues. CDR3 sequence: CATRPEEPTTSYNEQFF. CDR3 DNA sequence: TGTGCCACCAGACCTGAGGAACCGACTACCTCCTACAATGAGCAGTTCTTC.

The genes are TRBV28 and TRBJ2-5; TRBD2 agrees at 8 bases. The germline V gene has CDR1 MDHEN and CDR2 SYDVKM. This CDR3 region has 17 residues. V trimming: 5 bases; J trimming: 4 bases; junction bases outside the gene matches: 15. The CDR3 DNA reads TGTGCCAGCAGTCCCGCCTTTGTGCGGGGGGCACCAGAGACCCAGTACTTC. It translates to CASSPAFVRGAPETQYF.

The chain uses TRBV4-1 and TRBJ2-7; 8 bases agree with TRBD1. The V segment lost 3 bases and the J segment 7 bases; nucleotides outside the gene matches: 11. CDR3 length: 15 amino acids. From germline, CDR1 is MGHRA and CDR2 YSYEKL. CDR3 loop: CASSHFATGAKEQYF. The CDR3 coding sequence is TGCGCCAGCAGCCATTTCGCGACAGGGGCAAAGGAGCAGTACTTC.

The chain couples TRBV18 to TRBJ2-7; TRBD1 is a possible D gene (6 bases). This CDR3 is 15 amino acids long. Germline V gives CDR1 KGHSH, CDR2 LQKENI. The V gene lost 3 bases and the J gene lost 3 bases, with 15 bases spanning the gap. This CDR3 is CASSPPNRDGYEQYF. In DNA form, the CDR3 reads TGTGCCAGCTCACCTCCGAACAGGGACGGCTACGAGCAGTACTTC. Drawing the rest from reference TRBV18 and TRBJ2-7, the complete variable domain is NAGVMQNPRHLVRRRGQEARLRCSPMKGHSHVYWYRQLPEEGLKFMVYLQKENIIDESGMPKERFSAEFPKEGPSILRIQQVVRGDSAAYFCASSPPNRDGYEQYFGPGTRLTVT.

The chain carries TRBV7-8 and TRBJ2-7; D may be TRBD2 (6 bases). The V end was cut by 1 base, the J end by 2 bases, with 9 bases between. The CDR3 covers 14 residues. Germline V gene data show CDR1 as SGHVS and CDR2 as FQNEAQ. Here the CDR3 DNA reads TGTGCCAGCAGCTTAGATAGCGGAACCTACGAGCAGTACTTC. It translates to CASSLDSGTYEQYF.

The chain couples TRBV4-2 to TRBJ1-4, with D possibly being TRBD1 (6 bases). The CDR3 extends over 14 amino acids. The ends were cut back, 3 bases at V and 3 bases at J, with 8 bases in the middle. CDR1 is LGHNA, CDR2 YNFKEQ, per germline. For the CDR3, the DNA is TGTGCCAGCAGCCACAGGGGATCTAATGAAAAACTGTTTTTT. Protein sequence: CASSHRGSNEKLFF.

V is TRBV28 and J is TRBJ1-2; possible D gene TRBD1, 6 bases. V lost 7 bases, J lost 4 bases, and 22 bases lay in between. Germline V lookup: CDR1 MDHEN, CDR2 SYDVKM. This CDR3 spans 16 amino acids. Here the CDR3 DNA reads TGTGCCAGCATCTTGGGGGGGACAAAAGGAATCTATGGCTACACCTTC. This encodes CASILGGTKGIYGYTF.

The chain uses TRBV18 and TRBJ2-2; no clear D gene. The germline V and J ends were trimmed by 1 base and 3 bases, with 9 bases remaining between them. Germline lookup yields CDR1 KGHSH and CDR2 LQKENI. There are 15 residues in the CDR3. The CDR3 nucleotides read TGTGCCAGCTCACCACGGCAGGTGGACACCGGGGAGCTGTTTTTT. Amino acid sequence: CASSPRQVDTGELFF.

There are a few counts of this clone. This chain links TRBV4-2 with TRBJ1-3, with 7 bases identical to TRBD1. The length of the CDR3 is 15 residues. Trimming at V came to 6 bases and at J to 0 bases, leaving 5 bases not matched to a gene. Germline V gene lookup returns CDR1 LGHNA and CDR2 YNFKEQ. CDR3 nucleotides: TGTGCCAGCAGGGAACAGGGGACCTCTGGAAACACCATATATTTT. Protein product: CASREQGTSGNTIYF.

V gene TRBV27 combines with J gene TRBJ1-5; 8 nucleotides match TRBD1. From germline, CDR1 is MNHEY and CDR2 SMNVEV (reference sequence). J gave up 0 bases and V 5 bases, and 6 bases lay outside the gene matches. CDR3 length: 16 residues. The chain's CDR3 is CASSPGQAYSNQPQHF. The CDR3 DNA reads as TGTGCCAGCAGTCCGGGACAGGCCTATAGCAATCAGCCCCAGCATTTT.

This chain uses TRBV5-4 with TRBJ2-3; tentative D call: TRBD2 (6 bases). Trimming removed 4 bases at V and 0 bases at J, with 12 bases between. There are 15 residues in the CDR3. From germline, CDR1 is SGHNT and CDR2 YYREEE (reference sequence). The CDR3 sequence: CASSTPGTSTDTQYF. CDR3 sequence (DNA): TGTGCCAGCAGCACCCCCGGGACTAGCACAGATACGCAGTATTTT.

The chain couples TRBV5-6 to TRBJ1-5; TRBD1 matches at 10 bases. The V and J ends lost 3 bases and 6 bases, in that order; junction bases with no gene match: 6. CDR1 is SGHDT, CDR2 YYEEEE, per germline. The CDR3 runs to 15 residues. The CDR3 nucleotides are TGTGCCAGCAGCTCCTCCGGGACAGGGGTTCAGCCCCAGCATTTT. It specifies CASSSSGTGVQPQHF.

The V call is TRBV18, the J call TRBJ2-7, with TRBD1 identical over 7 bases. Germline loops: CDR1 KGHSH, CDR2 LQKENI. CDR3 length: 14 residues. After removal of 1 base from V and 2 bases from J, the junction contained 2 bases not matched to a gene. The DNA of the CDR3 is TGTGCCAGCTCACCACGGACAGGAACCTACGAGCAGTACTTC. The encoded protein is CASSPRTGTYEQYF.